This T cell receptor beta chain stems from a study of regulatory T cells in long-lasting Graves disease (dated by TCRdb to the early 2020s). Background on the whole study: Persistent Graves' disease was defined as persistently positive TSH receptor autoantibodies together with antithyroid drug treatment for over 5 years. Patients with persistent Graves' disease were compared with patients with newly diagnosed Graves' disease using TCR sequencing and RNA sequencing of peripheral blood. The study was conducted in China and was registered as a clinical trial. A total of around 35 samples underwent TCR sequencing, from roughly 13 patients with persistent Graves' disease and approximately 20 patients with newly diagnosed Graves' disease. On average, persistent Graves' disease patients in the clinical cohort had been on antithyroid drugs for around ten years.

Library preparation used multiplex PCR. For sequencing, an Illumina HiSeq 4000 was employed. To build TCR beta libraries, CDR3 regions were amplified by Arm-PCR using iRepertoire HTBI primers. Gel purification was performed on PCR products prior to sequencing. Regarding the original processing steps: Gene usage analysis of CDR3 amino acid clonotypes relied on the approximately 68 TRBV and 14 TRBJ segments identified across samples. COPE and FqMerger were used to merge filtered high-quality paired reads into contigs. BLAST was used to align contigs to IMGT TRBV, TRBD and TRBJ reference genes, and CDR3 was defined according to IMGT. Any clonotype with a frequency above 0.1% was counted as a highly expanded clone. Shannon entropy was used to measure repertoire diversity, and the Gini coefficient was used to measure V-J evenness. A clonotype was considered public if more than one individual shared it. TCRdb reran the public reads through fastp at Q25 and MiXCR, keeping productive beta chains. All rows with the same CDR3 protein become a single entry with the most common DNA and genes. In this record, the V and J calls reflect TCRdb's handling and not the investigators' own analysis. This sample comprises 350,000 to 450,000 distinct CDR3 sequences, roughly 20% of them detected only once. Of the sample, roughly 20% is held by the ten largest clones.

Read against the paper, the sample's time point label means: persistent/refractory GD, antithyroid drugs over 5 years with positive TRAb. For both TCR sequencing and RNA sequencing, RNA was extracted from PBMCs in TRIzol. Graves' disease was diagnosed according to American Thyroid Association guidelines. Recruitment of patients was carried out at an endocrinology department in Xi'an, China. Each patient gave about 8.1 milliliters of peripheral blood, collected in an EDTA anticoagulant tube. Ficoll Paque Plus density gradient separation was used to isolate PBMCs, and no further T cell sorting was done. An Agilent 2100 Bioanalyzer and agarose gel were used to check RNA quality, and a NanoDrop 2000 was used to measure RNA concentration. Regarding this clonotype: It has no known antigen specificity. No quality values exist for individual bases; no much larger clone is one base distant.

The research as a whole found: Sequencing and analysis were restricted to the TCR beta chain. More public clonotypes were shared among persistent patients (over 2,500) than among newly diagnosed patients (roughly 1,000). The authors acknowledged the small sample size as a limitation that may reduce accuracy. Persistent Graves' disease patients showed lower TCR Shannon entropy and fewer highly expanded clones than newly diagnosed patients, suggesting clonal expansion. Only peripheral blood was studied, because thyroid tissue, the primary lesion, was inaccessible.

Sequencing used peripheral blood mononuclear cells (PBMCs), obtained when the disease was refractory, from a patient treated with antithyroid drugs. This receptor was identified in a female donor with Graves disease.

The DNA is TGTGCCAGCAGCTTATCGGCGGGAGGATACTACGAGCAGTACTTC. Its protein product is CASSLSAGGYYEQYF. The sequence joins TRBV7-6 to TRBJ2-7; TRBD2 lines up with 8 middle nucleotides. The CDR3 spans 15 residues, from the cysteine through the phenylalanine. The read is trimmed to its CDR3 DNA, 45 bases read in frame from base 1. The germline V gene supplies CDR1 SGHVS and CDR2 FNYEAQ. The V end gives up 2 bases and the J end 3 bases, leaving 6 bases in the junction not matched to a gene.